The table lists the clone carrying this T cell receptor beta chain with many counts. Antigen: not known. TCRdb re-called the 5' RACE reads with MiXCR, one entry per CDR3 protein. This table has roughly 38,000 distinct CDR3 sequences, less than 4% appearing once. The sample is drawn from a study of CD8 T cells in ankylosing spondylitis. The CDR3 contains 12 residues. Germline CDR1 is SGDLS and CDR2 is YYNGEE. With 3 bases removed from V and 2 bases from J, the gap between germline ends came to 4 bases. Study-level findings and limits: Apparently characteristic of ankylosing spondylitis blood was a TCR beta motif (eight highly homologous variants).

The chain carries TRBV9 and TRBJ2-3; D remains ambiguous. Input material: blood, either unsorted or a sorted T cell fraction (not recorded which). The TCR originated in a male donor with ankylosing spondylitis or in good health (not recorded which). The CDR3 sequence is CASSAVTDTQYF. DNA of the CDR3: TGTGCCAGCAGCGCCGTCACAGATACGCAGTATTTT.